This T cell receptor (beta chain) was obtained from a study of T cells after yellow fever vaccination. Study at large: Researchers used SMART-Seq v4 Ultra Low Input to prepare fractions that had low cell numbers.

In germline, CDR1 is LNHNV, CDR2 YYDKDF (reference sequence). With 2 bases removed from V and 9 bases from J, the gap between germline ends came to 11 bases. CDR3 length equals 13 residues. This clonotype appeared many times. The antigen remains undetermined. Template switching with 5'RACE generated the TCR cDNA and added a universal primer site and UMIs. Each CDR3 protein is one row after TCRdb ran MiXCR on the 5' RACE reads. The sample contains 350,000 to 450,000 distinct CDR3 sequences, 6% to 8% of which appear only once. The study, taken as a whole, reports: Peaking faster, on day 5 versus 15, the secondary response was nonetheless weaker. Once the booster was given, most primary-vaccination clones reappeared, at approximately 97% for CD4 and over 85% for CD8.

The clonotype originates from a man aged 30 to 45 who received the YFV17D yellow fever vaccine. This sequence joins TRBV15 and TRBJ2-1; D call uncertain. The specimen comprised PBMCs, sampled 5 days after the yellow fever booster vaccination. The CDR3 spells CATSRLRFGEQFF. In DNA form, the CDR3 reads TGTGCCACCAGCAGATTAAGGTTTGGTGAGCAGTTCTTC.